These 3 T cell receptor beta chains came from one sample sequenced in a study of cytomegalovirus exposure and HLA in healthy donors. Primers for the PCR totalled 60 Vbeta and 13 Jbeta. The table came from immunoSEQ multiplex PCR; TCRdb's copy has only in-frame clones and leaves some out. The repertoire has 200,000 to 250,000 clones, 77% of them found once; the top ten carry less than 3.5%. The sample comprised PBMCs. The receptors derive from a woman aged 60-70 years in good health and CMV-seropositive.

The rearrangement links TRBV18 to TRBJ2-7; 8 nucleotides line up with TRBD1. This CDR3 is 15 amino acids long. V was clipped by 2 bases and J by 1 base; unmatched bases: 4. The V gene's germline CDR1 is KGHSH and CDR2 LQKENI. CDR3 region: CASSPAQGASYEQYF. DNA for the CDR3: TGTGCCAGCTCACCAGCGCAGGGGGCTTCCTACGAGCAGTACTTC.

This clone was observed a single time. The chain has TRBV14 and TRBJ2-3; D possibly corresponds to TRBD2 (5 bases). The CDR3 runs 14 residues. V was pared by 4 bases and J by 1 base, with 9 bases between. Germline V gene sequence: CDR1 SGHDN, CDR2 FVKESK. CDR3 in DNA: TGTGCCAGCAGCCGCCTTAGCGGCACAGATACGCAGTATTTT. Protein product: CASSRLSGTDTQYF.

The V call is TRBV12-5, the J call TRBJ2-1, with 9 bases that match TRBD2. V lost 1 base and J lost 2; bases outside the gene matches: 6. CDR1 and CDR2 (germline): LGHNT, FRNRAP. This CDR3 has 17 amino acids. The CDR3 nucleotides are TGTGCTAGTGGTTTGGCGACGACTAGCGGAGCCTACAATGAGCAGTTCTTC. Its translation is CASGLATTSGAYNEQFF.